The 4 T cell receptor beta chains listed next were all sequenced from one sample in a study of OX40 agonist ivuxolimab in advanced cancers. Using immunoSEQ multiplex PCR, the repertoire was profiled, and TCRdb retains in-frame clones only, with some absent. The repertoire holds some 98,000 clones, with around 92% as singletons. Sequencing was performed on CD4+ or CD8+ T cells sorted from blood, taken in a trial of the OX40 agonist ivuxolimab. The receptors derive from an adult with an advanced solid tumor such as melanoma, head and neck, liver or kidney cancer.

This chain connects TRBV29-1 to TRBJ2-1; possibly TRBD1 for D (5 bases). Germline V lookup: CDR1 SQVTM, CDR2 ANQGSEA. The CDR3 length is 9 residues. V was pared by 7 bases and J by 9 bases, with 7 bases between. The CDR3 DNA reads TGCAGCGCTGGGGCTGAGCAGTTCTTC. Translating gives CSAGAEQFF.

The CDR3, as DNA: TGTGCCAGCAGCTGGGTGGGCGGCCTTCTGCCCCAGCATTTT. Encoded protein: CASSWVGGLLPQHF. V gene TRBV6-5 combines with J gene TRBJ1-5; D not resolved. The V end was cut by 6 bases, the J end by 9 bases, with 18 bases between. The germline CDR1 and CDR2 sequences are MNHEY and SVGAGI. The CDR3 has 14 amino acids.

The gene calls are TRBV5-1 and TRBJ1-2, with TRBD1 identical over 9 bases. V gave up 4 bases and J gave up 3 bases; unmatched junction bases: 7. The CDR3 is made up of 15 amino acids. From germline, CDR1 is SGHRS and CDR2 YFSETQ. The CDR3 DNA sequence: TGCGCCAGCAGCCGGGGACAGGGAAGGTACTATGGCTACACCTTC. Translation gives CASSRGQGRYYGYTF.

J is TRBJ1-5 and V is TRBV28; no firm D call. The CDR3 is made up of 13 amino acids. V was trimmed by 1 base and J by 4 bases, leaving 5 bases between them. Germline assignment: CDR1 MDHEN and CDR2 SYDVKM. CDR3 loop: CASSLYGNQPQHF. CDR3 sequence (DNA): TGTGCCAGCAGTTTATATGGAAATCAGCCCCAGCATTTT.